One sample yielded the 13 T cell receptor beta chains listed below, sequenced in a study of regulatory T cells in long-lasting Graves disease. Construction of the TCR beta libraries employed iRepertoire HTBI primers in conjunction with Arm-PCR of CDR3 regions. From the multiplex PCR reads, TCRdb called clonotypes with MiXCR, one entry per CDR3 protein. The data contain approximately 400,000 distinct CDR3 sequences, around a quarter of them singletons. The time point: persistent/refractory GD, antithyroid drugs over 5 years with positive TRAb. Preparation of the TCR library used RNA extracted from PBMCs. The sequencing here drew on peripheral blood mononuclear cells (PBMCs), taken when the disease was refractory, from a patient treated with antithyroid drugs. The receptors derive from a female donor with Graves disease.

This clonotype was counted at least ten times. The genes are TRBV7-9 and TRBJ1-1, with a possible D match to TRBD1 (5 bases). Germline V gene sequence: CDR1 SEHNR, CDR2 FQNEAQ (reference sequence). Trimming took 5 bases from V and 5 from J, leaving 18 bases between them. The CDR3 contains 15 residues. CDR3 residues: CASSLLGQGGTEAFF. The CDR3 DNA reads TGTGCCAGCAGCCTGCTTGGGCAGGGAGGGACTGAAGCTTTCTTT.

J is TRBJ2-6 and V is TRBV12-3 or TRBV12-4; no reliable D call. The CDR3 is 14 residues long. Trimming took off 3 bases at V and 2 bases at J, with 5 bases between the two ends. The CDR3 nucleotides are TGTGCCAGCAGTTTGGCAGCTGGGGCCAACGTCCTGACTTTC. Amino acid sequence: CASSLAAGANVLTF.

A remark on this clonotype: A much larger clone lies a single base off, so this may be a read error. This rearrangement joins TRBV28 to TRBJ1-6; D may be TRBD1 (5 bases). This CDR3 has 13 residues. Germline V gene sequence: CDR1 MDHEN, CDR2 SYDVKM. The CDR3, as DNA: TGTGTCAGCAGTAGACAGCTCAATTCACCCCTCCACTTT. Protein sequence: CVSSRQLNSPLHF.

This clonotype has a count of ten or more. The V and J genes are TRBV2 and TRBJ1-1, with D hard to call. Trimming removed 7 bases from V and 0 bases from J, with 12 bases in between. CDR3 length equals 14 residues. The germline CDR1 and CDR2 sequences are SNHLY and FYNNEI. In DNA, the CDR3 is TGTGCCAGCATCGATTCAGCCTTGAACACTGAAGCTTTCTTT. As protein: CASIDSALNTEAFF.

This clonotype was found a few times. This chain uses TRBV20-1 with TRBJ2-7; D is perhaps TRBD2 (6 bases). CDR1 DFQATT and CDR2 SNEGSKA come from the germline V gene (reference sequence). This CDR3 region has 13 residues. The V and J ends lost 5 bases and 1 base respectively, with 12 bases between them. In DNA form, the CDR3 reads TGCAGTGCTCCCCTGGCGGGATCCTACGAGCAGTACTTC. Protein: CSAPLAGSYEQYF.

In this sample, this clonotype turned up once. The CDR3 spells CASSFPNWRQDQGETQYF. The CDR3 nucleotides are TGTGCCAGCAGCTTCCCAAATTGGCGACAGGATCAGGGAGAGACCCAGTACTTC. The gene calls are TRBV25-1 and TRBJ2-5; tentative D call: TRBD1 (6 bases). The CDR3 runs 18 residues. Deletions cut 6 bases from V and 4 bases from J, with 27 bases between. Germline lookup yields CDR1 MGHDK and CDR2 SYGVNS.

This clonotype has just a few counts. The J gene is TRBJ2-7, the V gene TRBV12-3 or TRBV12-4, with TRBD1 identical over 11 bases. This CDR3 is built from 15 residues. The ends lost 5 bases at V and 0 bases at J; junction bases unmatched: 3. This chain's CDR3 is CASSVGQGASYEQYF. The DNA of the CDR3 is TGTGCCAGCAGTGTCGGACAGGGGGCCTCCTACGAGCAGTACTTC.

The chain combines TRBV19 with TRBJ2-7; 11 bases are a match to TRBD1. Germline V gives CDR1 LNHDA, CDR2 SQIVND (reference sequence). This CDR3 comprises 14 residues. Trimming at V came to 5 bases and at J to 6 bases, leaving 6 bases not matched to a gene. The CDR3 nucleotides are TGTGCCAGTAGTTTCCGGGACAGGGGGATCGAGCAGTACTTC. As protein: CASSFRDRGIEQYF. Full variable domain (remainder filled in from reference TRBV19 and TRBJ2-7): DGGITQSPKYLFRKEGQNVTLSCEQNLNHDAMYWYRQDPGQGLRLIYYSQIVNDFQKGDIAEGYSVSREKKESFPLTVTSAQKNPTAFYLCASSFRDRGIEQYFGPGTRLTVT.

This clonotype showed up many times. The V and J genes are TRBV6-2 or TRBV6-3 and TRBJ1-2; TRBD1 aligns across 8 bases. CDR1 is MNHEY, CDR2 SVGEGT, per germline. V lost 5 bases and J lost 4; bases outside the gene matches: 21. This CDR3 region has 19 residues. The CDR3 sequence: CASSDPIRRTGRSGYGYTF. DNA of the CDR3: TGTGCCAGCAGTGACCCCATAAGAAGGACAGGGAGGAGTGGCTATGGCTACACCTTC.

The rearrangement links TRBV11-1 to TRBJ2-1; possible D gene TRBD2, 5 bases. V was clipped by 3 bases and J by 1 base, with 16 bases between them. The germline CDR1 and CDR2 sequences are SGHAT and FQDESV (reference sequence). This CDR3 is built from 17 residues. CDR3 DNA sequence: TGTGCCAGCAGCTTTTTCGTAGCGAGAGATTCCTACAATGAGCAGTTCTTC. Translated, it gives CASSFFVARDSYNEQFF.

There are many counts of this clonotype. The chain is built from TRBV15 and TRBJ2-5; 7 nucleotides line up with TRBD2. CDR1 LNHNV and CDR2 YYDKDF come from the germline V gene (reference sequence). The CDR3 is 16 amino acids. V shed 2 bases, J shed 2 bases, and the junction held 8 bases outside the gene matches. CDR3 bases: TGTGCCACCAGCAGATCTCTAGCGGTAATACAAGAGACCCAGTACTTC. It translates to CATSRSLAVIQETQYF.

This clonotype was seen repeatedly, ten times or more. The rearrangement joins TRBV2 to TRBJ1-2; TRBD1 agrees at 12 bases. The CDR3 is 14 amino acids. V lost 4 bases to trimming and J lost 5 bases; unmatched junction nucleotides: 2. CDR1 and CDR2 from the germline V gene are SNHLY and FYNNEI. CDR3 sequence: CASSGGQGAYGYTF. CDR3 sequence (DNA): TGTGCCAGCAGTGGGGGACAGGGGGCATATGGCTACACCTTC.

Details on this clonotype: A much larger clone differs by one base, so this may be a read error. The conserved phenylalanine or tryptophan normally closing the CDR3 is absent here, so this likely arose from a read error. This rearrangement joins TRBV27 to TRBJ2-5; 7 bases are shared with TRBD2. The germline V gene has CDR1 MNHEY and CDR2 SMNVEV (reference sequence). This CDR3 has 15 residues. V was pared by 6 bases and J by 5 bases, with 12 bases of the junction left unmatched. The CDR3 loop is CASRGIAGARETQYS. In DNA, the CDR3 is TGTGCCAGCAGAGGGATAGCGGGTGCCCGGGAGACCCAGTACTCC.